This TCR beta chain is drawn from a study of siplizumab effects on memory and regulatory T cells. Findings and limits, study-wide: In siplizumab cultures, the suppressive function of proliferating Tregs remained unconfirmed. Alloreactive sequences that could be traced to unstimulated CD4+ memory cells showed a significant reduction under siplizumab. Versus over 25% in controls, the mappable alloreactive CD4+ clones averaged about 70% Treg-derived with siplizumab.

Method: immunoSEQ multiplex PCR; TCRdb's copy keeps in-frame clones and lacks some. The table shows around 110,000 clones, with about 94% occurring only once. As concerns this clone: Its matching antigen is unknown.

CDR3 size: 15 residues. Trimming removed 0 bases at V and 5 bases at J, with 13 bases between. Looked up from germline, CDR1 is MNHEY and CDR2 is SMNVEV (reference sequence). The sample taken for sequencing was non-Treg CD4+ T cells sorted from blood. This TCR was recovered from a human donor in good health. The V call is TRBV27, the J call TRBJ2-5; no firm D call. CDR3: CASSLSGYQVETQYF. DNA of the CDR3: TGTGCCAGCAGTTTATCGGGGTACCAAGTGGAGACCCAGTACTTC.